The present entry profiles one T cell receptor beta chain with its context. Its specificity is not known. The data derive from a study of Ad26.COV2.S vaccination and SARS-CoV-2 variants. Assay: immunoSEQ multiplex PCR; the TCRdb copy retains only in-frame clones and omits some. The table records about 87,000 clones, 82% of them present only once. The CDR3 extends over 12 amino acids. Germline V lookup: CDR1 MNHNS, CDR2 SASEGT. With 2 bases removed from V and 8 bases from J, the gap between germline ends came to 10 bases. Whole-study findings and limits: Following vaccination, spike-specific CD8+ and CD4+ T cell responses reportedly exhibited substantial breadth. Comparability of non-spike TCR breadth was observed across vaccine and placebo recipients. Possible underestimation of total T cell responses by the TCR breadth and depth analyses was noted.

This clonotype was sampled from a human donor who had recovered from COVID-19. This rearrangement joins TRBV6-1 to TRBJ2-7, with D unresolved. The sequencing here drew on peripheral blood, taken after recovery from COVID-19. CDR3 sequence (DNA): TGTGCCAGCAGTGAATTTGGGCCAAAGCAGTACTTC. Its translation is CASSEFGPKQYF.